The rows below give T cell receptor beta chains drawn from one sample of a study of Graves' ophthalmopathy and Graves' hyperthyroidism. TCRdb reanalysed the multiplex PCR reads using MiXCR and keeps one entry per CDR3 protein. The sample has fewer than 400,000 distinct CDR3 sequences, 15% to 20% seen once. The sequenced material came from peripheral blood. Every receptor here comes from a woman aged 18-35 years with Graves' ophthalmopathy. The conserved cysteine and the conserved F or W are not part of the CDR3 here.

TRBV20-1	10	TRBJ1-3	SAYLTGNTIY
TRBV28	12	TRBJ1-5	ASRGAGNDQPQH
TRBV20-1	10	TRBJ2-5	SARLTGETQY
TRBV6-6	11	TRBJ1-1	ASSSILNTEAF
TRBV20-1	11	TRBJ1-5	SARGSPNQPQH
TRBV10-3	14	TRBJ2-7	AIGDRARSAAYEQY
TRBV7-8	13	TRBJ2-5	ASSPRRAGSETQY
TRBV28	12	TRBJ2-7	ASKSGPLVYEQY
TRBV3-1	15	TRBJ1-1	ASSQEGWGIGNTEAF
TRBV6-1	13	TRBJ2-3	ASSEAAGGPDTQY
TRBV6-1	12	TRBJ1-5	AGSKMGVNQPQH